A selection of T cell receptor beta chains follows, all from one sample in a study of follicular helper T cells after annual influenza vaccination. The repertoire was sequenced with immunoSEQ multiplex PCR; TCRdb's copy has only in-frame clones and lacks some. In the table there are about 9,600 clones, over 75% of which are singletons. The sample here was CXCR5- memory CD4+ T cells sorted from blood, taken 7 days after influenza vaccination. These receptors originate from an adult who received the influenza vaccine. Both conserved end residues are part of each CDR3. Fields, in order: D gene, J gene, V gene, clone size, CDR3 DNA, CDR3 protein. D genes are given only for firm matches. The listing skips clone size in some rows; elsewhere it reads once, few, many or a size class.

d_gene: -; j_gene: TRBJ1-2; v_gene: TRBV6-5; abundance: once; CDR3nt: TGTGCCAGCAGTCCGGGACGGAGATATGGCTACACCTTC; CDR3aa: CASSPGRRYGYTF
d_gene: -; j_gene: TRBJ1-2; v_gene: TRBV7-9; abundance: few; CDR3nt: TGTGCCAGCAGCTGGACGGACAACGGCTACACCTTC; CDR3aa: CASSWTDNGYTF
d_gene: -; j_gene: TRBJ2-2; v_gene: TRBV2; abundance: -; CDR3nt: TGTGCCAGCAGTGAAGCGATTCGGGGTACCGGGGAGCTGTTTTTT; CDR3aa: CASSEAIRGTGELFF
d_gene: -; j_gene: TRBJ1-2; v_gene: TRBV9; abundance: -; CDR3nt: TGTGCCAGCAGCGTAGATCAGGGTAACTATGGCTACACCTTC; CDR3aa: CASSVDQGNYGYTF
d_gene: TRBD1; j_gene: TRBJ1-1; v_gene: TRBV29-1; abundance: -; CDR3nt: TGCAGCGTTGACCTCGTACAGGGGGGAGGTTCCACTGAAGCTTTCTTT; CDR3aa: CSVDLVQGGGSTEAFF
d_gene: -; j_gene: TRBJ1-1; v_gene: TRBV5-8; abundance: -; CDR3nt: TGTGCCAGCAGCTCGGGCATGAACACTGAAGCTTTCTTT; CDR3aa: CASSSGMNTEAFF
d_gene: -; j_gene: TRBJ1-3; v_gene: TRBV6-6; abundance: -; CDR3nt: TGTGCCAGCAGGGACCCGCTACTGTCTGGAAACACCATATATTTT; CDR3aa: CASRDPLLSGNTIYF
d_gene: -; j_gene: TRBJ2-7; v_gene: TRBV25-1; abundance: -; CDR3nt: TGTGCCAGCAGCCACAGGGTCAATTACTACGAGCAGTACTTC; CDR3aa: CASSHRVNYYEQYF
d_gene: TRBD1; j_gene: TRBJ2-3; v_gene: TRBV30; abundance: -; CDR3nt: TGTGCCTGGAGTGAGCCGGGACAGGGGTTGGCAGATACGCAGTATTTT; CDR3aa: CAWSEPGQGLADTQYF
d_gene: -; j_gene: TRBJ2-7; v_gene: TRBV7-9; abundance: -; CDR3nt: TGTGCCAGCAGCTCACCACCGGGACCAACAATCTACGAGCAGTACTTC; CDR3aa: CASSSPPGPTIYEQYF
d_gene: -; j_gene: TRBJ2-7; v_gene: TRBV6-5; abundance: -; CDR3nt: TGTGCCAGCAGTTACATGAAAGACCCCTACGAGCAGTACTTC; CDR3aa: CASSYMKDPYEQYF
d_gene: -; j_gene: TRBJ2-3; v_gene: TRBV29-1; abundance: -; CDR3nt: TGCAGCGTTGAAGATCACGGAGCGGGACAGCGAGATACGCAGTATTTT; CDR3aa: CSVEDHGAGQRDTQYF
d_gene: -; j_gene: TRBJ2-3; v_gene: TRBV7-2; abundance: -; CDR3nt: TGTGCCAGCAGCCCATTAGCGGGACAGTCCGATACGCAGTATTTT; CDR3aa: CASSPLAGQSDTQYF
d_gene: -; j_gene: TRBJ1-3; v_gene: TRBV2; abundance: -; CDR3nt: TGTGCCAGCAGTGAAAACCGCGGGGCTGGAAACACCATATATTTT; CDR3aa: CASSENRGAGNTIYF
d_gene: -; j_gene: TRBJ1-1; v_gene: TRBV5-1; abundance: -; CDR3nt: TGCGCCAGCAGCTTGGAGGCCAGGGTAGGGGCTGAAGCTTTCTTT; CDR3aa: CASSLEARVGAEAFF
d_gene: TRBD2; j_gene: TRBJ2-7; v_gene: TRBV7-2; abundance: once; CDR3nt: TGTGCCAGCAGCTCTCTTGGGACTAGCGGGAGGCGAAAGCCCTACGAGCAGTACTTC; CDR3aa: CASSSLGTSGRRKPYEQYF
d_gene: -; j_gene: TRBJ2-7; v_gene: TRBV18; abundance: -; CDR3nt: TGTGCCAGCTCACCAGGCGGGGTAATAGCCTACGAGCAGTACTTC; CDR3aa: CASSPGGVIAYEQYF
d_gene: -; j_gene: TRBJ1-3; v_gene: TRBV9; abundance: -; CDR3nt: TGTGCCAGCAGCGTCTCAAGCGGAGAGGCAAACACCATATATTTT; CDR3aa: CASSVSSGEANTIYF
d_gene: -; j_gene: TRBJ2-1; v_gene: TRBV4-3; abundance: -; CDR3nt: TGCGCCAGCAGCCCGTCCCTGGGGGACTACAATGAGCAGTTCTTC; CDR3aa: CASSPSLGDYNEQFF
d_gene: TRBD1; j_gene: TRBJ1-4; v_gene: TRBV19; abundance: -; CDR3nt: TGTGCCAGTAGTATAAGACAGGGCGGTGAAAAACTGTTTTTT; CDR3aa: CASSIRQGGEKLFF
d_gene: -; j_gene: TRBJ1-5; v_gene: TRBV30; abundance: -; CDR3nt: TGTGCCTGGAGCTACAGTGAGAATCAGCCCCAGCATTTT; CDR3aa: CAWSYSENQPQHF
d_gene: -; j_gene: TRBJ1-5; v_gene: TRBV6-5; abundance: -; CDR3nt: TGTGCCAGCAGTTCCGTGGGCAATCAGCCCCAGCATTTT; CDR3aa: CASSSVGNQPQHF
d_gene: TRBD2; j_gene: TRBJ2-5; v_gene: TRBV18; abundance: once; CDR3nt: TGTGCCAGCTCACCAGCGGGAGTAGAGACCCAGTACTTC; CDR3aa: CASSPAGVETQYF
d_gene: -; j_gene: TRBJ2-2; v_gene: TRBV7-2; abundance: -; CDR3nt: TGTGCCAGCAGCCTCCGGGACCTAGAAGGGGAGCTGTTTTTT; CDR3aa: CASSLRDLEGELFF
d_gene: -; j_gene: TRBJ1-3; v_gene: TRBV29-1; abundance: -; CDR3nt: TGCAGCGTTGCAGCTTCCGGGTCTGGAAACACCATATATTTT; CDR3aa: CSVAASGSGNTIYF
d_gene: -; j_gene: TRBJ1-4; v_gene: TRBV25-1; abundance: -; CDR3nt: TGTGCCAGCAGCGGGCAGGGTGAAAAACTGTTTTTT; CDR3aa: CASSGQGEKLFF
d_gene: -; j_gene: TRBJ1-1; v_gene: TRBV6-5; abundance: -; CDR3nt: TGTGCCAGCAGTTACTCGGGGAGGGGGAGGACTGAAGCTTTCTTT; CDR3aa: CASSYSGRGRTEAFF
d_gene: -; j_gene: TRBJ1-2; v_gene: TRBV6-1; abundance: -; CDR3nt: TGTGCCAGCAGTGAAGGTACAGGCGGAGGCTATGGCTACACCTTC; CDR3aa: CASSEGTGGGYGYTF
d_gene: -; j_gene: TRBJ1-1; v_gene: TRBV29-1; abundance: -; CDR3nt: TGCAGCGTTGAGACGACAGCGAACACTGAAGCTTTCTTT; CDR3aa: CSVETTANTEAFF
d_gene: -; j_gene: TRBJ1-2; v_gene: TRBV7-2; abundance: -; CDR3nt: TGTGCCAGCAGCCCGGGGACGGGGGGGTATGGCTACACCTTC; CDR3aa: CASSPGTGGYGYTF
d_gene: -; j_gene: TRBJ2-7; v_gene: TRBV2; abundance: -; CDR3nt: TGTGCCAGCAGTGCTAACCGGGACCTAATGTACTTC; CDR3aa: CASSANRDLMYF
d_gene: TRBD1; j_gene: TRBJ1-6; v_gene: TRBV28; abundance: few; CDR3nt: TGTGCCAGCAGCCTGACAGGGGCTGGGATGCCCCTCCACTTT; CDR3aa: CASSLTGAGMPLHF
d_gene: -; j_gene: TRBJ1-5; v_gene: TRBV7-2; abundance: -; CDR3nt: TGTGCCAGCAGGAATGGGGGCCAGCCCCAGCATTTT; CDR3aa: CASRNGGQPQHF
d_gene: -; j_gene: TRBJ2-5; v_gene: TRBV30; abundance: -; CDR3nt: TGTGCCTGGAGTGTACGGCAAGAGACCCAGTACTTC; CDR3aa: CAWSVRQETQYF
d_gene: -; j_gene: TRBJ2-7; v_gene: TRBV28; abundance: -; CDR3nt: TGTGCCAGCAGTTTGGCGGGGTACGAGCAGTACTTC; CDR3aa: CASSLAGYEQYF
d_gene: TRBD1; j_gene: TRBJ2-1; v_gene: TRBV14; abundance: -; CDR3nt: TGTGCCAGCAGCAAACTACCGGGACAGGGTCCTGTTGAGCAGTTCTTC; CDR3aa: CASSKLPGQGPVEQFF
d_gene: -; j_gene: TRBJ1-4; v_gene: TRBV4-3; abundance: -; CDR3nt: TGCGCCAGCAGCCAAGGCGGGAGAACTGAAAAACTGTTTTTT; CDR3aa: CASSQGGRTEKLFF
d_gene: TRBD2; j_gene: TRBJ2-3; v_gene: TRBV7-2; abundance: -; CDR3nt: TGTGCCAGCAGCCTTTTCGGGGGGAACACAGATACGCAGTATTTT; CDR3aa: CASSLFGGNTDTQYF
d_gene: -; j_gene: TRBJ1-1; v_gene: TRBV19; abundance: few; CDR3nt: TGTGCCAGTCGGACCGAAACTGAAGCTTTCTTT; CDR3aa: CASRTETEAFF
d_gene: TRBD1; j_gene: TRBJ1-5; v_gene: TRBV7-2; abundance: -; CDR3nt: TGTGCCAGCAGCTACCAGGGGGATCAGCCCCAGCATTTT; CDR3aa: CASSYQGDQPQHF
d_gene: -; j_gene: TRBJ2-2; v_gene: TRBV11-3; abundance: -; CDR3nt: TGTGCCAGCAGCTTAGGACCCACCAACACCGGGGAGCTGTTTTTT; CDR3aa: CASSLGPTNTGELFF